The following is a TCR beta chain sequence with its context. The data were taken from a study of blood T cell repertoires in COVID-19. Study overall: Collection of acute and convalescent COVID-19 samples took place in the United States, Italy and Spain. The cDNA or gDNA used as material had been derived from T cells, B-cell-depleted T cells, or PBMCs.

The data were produced by immunoSEQ multiplex PCR, yet TCRdb's version contains in-frame clones alone and is incomplete. The table has roughly 670,000 clones, about nine tenths seen once. This CDR3 is 19 amino acids long. The trim removed 2 bases at V and 1 base at J, leaving 14 bases unmatched. Per germline, CDR1 SNHLY and CDR2 FYNNEI. What was sequenced was peripheral blood. The clonotype was recovered from a young woman with acute or convalescent COVID-19. The chain links TRBV2 to TRBJ1-1; 9 nucleotides match TRBD1. CDR3 sequence (DNA): TGTGCCAGCAGTGAATCGAGAGTCGGACAGGGGACCTCGAACACTGAAGCTTTCTTT. Residues: CASSESRVGQGTSNTEAFF.